This record looks at one T cell receptor (beta chain) sequence and its context. Antigen: not known. The data derive from a study of cytomegalovirus exposure and HLA in healthy donors. PCR used 60 Vbeta primers and 13 Jbeta primers. Libraries were prepared by immunoSEQ multiplex PCR; TCRdb keeps only in-frame clonotypes and omits some of them. The sample holds tens of thousands of clones. Germline loops: CDR1 SGDLS, CDR2 YYNGEE. V was pared by 0 bases and J by 5 bases, with 14 bases between. The CDR3 has 15 amino acids. Study outcomes and limitations: Among the sequence variants, a highly shared cluster was likely an artifact of sequencing. Altogether, 160 or so TCR beta chains were recorded as cytomegalovirus-associated.

The sequenced sample consisted of PBMCs. The sequence came from a girl aged 10 to 17 in good health and CMV-seropositive. This sequence joins TRBV9 and TRBJ2-5, with a possible D match to TRBD1 (6 bases). CDR3 coding DNA: TGTGCCAGCAGCGTAGAAGGCAGGGGCTCGGAGACCCAGTACTTC. Protein product: CASSVEGRGSETQYF.